One and the same sample provided the 10 T cell receptor beta chains below, sequenced in a study of T-cell reconstitution after alpha-beta-depleted transplantation in children. A TCRbeta library incorporating unique molecular identifiers was prepared. TCRdb processed the PCR reads anew with MiXCR; each CDR3 protein has one entry. The sample has fewer than 1 million distinct CDR3 sequences, about 15% seen once. The sample here was PBMCs, mostly from graft donor cells, taken 360 days after TCRalphabeta/CD19-depleted stem cell transplant. The receptors shown here come from a male patient between 10 and 17 years old who had a stem cell transplant for acute lymphoblastic leukemia, so the T cells may come from the graft donor.

For the CDR3, the DNA is TGTGCCAGCAGGGACAGATCTAAAAACATTCAGTACTTC. Its translation: CASRDRSKNIQYF. The V call is TRBV2, the J call TRBJ2-4, with D tentatively TRBD1 (6 bases). The CDR3 totals 13 residues. V lost 6 bases and J 4 bases, leaving 10 bases between the germline ends. CDR1 is SNHLY and CDR2 is FYNNEI in the germline V gene.

The sample holds a few counts of this clonotype. The CDR3 region is CASSLAGVLAAQETQYF. The DNA for the CDR3 is TGCGCCAGCAGCTTGGCTGGGGTTTTAGCGGCCCAAGAGACCCAGTACTTC. The rearrangement joins TRBV5-1 to TRBJ2-5, with D tentatively TRBD2 (6 bases). V was shortened by 0 bases and J by 1 base, with 16 bases between the two germline ends. CDR3 length: 17 residues. Germline CDR1 is SGHRS and CDR2 is YFSETQ.

This chain joins TRBV28 and TRBJ2-5, with unresolved D. CDR3 length: 10 residues. V lost 9 bases, J lost 4 bases, and 6 bases lay in between. From germline, CDR1 is MDHEN and CDR2 SYDVKM. The CDR3 loop is CASGVETQYF. In DNA form, the CDR3 reads TGTGCCAGTGGTGTAGAGACCCAGTACTTC. Using reference TRBV28 and TRBJ2-5 for the parts outside the CDR3, the full variable domain is DVKVTQSSRYLVKRTGEKVFLECVQDMDHENMFWYRQDPGLGLRLIYFSYDVKMKEKGDIPEGYSVSREKKERFSLILESASTNQTSMYLCASGVETQYFGPGTRLLVL.

The V gene is TRBV5-5, the J gene TRBJ2-7; D is unresolved. The ends were cut back, 5 bases at V and 0 bases at J, with 15 bases in the middle. Germline CDR1 is SGHKS and CDR2 is YYEKEE (reference sequence). The CDR3 has 15 amino acids. The CDR3 DNA follows: TGTGCCAGCAGGACCGGGCCCGGCGGCTCCTACGAGCAGTACTTC. This encodes CASRTGPGGSYEQYF.

At least ten counts were recorded for this clonotype. The chain recombines TRBV5-1 with TRBJ2-3; D may be TRBD2 (5 bases). V lost 4 bases to trimming and J lost 5 bases, with 8 bases between them. There are 12 residues in the CDR3. CDR1 is SGHRS, CDR2 YFSETQ, per germline. The CDR3 DNA reads as TGCGCCAGCAGCCGGGATCTAGATACGCAGTATTTT. It yields the protein CASSRDLDTQYF. Full variable domain (missing parts from reference TRBV5-1 and TRBJ2-3): KAGVTQTPRYLIKTRGQQVTLSCSPISGHRSVSWYQQTPGQGLQFLFEYFSETQRNKGNFPGRFSGRQFSNSRSEMNVSTLELGDSALYLCASSRDLDTQYFGPGTRLTVL.

CDR3 bases: TGTGCCAGCAGTTCAGAGGGGACTAGCGCCTACAATGAGCAGTTCTTC. This encodes CASSSEGTSAYNEQFF. This rearrangement joins TRBV7-8 to TRBJ2-1; 10 positions match TRBD2. This CDR3 spans 16 amino acids. In germline, CDR1 is SGHVS, CDR2 FQNEAQ. With 6 bases clipped from V and 2 bases from J, the junction kept 7 bases outside the gene matches. The full variable domain, with the rest looked up from reference TRBV7-8 and TRBJ2-1, is GAGVSQSPRYKVAKRGQDVALRCDPISGHVSLFWYQQALGQGPEFLTYFQNEAQLDKSGLPSDRFFAERPEGSVSTLKIQRTQQEDSAVYLCASSSEGTSAYNEQFFGPGTRLTVL.

The V gene is TRBV7-8, the J gene TRBJ1-5; D call uncertain. The CDR3 runs 17 residues. The germline gives CDR1 SGHVS, CDR2 FQNEAQ. V was shortened by 3 bases and J by 5 bases, with 20 bases between the two germline ends. CDR3 sequence reads: CASSFLRGPPWYQPQHF. CDR3 DNA sequence: TGTGCCAGCAGCTTCCTTCGGGGTCCCCCCTGGTATCAGCCCCAGCATTTT.

This clonotype turned up a few times. The chain recombines TRBV7-8 with TRBJ2-7, with 10 bases that match TRBD2. V lost 1 base to trimming and J lost 3 bases; unmatched junction nucleotides: 3. The CDR3 is made up of 15 amino acids. Germline V gives CDR1 SGHVS, CDR2 FQNEAQ. The CDR3 nucleotides are TGTGCCAGCAGCTTAGGTAGCGGGAGGATCTACGAGCAGTACTTC. Encoded protein: CASSLGSGRIYEQYF.

In this sample, this clonotype turned up a few times. The genes are TRBV6-4 and TRBJ2-7, with TRBD2 matching over 8 bases. The CDR3 is 19 residues long. CDR1 is MRHNA and CDR2 is SNTAGT in the germline V gene. J was trimmed by 1 base and V by 6 bases; bases with no gene match: 20. This CDR3 reads CASSRIWASGSFFSYEQYF. As DNA, the CDR3 is TGTGCCAGCAGCCGCATCTGGGCTAGCGGGTCCTTTTTTTCCTACGAGCAGTACTTC.

This clonotype was seen many times. This chain joins TRBV9 and TRBJ2-1, with D unclear. The CDR3 totals 15 residues. Trimming took off 0 bases at V and 4 bases at J, with 11 bases between the two ends. From germline, CDR1 is SGDLS and CDR2 YYNGEE. The CDR3 loop reads CASSVDEWHYNEQFF. CDR3 DNA sequence: TGTGCCAGCAGCGTAGACGAATGGCATTACAATGAGCAGTTCTTC.